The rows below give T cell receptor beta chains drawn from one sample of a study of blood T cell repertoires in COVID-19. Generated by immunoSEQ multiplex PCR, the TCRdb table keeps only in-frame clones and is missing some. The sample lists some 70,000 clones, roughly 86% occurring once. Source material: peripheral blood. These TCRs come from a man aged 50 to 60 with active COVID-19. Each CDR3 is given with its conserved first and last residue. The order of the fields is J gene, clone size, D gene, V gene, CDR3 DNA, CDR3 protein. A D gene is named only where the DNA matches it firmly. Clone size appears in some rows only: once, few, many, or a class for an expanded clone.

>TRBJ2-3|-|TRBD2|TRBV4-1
TGCGCCAGCAGCCAAAGACTAGCGGGGGAGGGTACGCAGTATTTT
CASSQRLAGEGTQYF
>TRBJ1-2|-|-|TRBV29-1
TGCAGCGTCCTTGCGGGAGCCTATGGCTACACCTTC
CSVLAGAYGYTF
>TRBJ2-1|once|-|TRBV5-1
TGCGCCAGCAGCTTGGTCGCGGGGTACGGGGAGCAGTTCTTC
CASSLVAGYGEQFF
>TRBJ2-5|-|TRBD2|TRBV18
TGTGCCAGCTCCTCGGGACTAGCTGAGACCCAGTACTTC
CASSSGLAETQYF
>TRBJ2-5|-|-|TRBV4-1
TGCGCCAGCAGCCAAGAATGGGCAGGGATAGAAGAGACCCAGTACTTC
CASSQEWAGIEETQYF
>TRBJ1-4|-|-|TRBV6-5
TGTGCCAGCAGTTACTCGCTGGGCGCGCAGGATGAAAAACTGTTTTTT
CASSYSLGAQDEKLFF
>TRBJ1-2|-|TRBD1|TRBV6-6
TGTGCCAGCAGTTACGGCGGAGGGGGCCTATCCTATGGCTACACCTTC
CASSYGGGGLSYGYTF
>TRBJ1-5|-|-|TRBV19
TGTGCCAGTATTACCCGGGAGGGTTACAATCAGCCCCAGCATTTT
CASITREGYNQPQHF
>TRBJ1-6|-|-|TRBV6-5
TGTGCCAGCACCTTAAAGGAGGGAGGGAATTCACCCCTCCACTTT
CASTLKEGGNSPLHF
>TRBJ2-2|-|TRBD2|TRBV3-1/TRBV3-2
TGTGCCAGCAGCCAAATGCCCGGCCAGTTTGCTGGACTAGCGGACAACACCGGGGAGCTGTTTTTT
CASSQMPGQFAGLADNTGELFF
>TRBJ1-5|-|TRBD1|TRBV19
TGTGCCAGTAGTATAGATCTTTGGGCGGGACAGGTGTTCAATCAGCCCCAGCATTTT
CASSIDLWAGQVFNQPQHF
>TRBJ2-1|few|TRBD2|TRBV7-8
TGTGCCAGCAGCCCCCGGACTAGCGCCCTGGGGGATGAGCAGTTCTTC
CASSPRTSALGDEQFF
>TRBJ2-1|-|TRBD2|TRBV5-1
TGCGCCAGCAGCCGCACTAGCGGGGAATACAATGAGCAGTTCTTC
CASSRTSGEYNEQFF
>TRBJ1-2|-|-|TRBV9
TGTGCCAGCAGCGTAGTAGGAGGGGGCTACACCTTC
CASSVVGGGYTF
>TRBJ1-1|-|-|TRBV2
TGTGCCAGCGGAGCACATATGAACACTGAAGCTTTCTTT
CASGAHMNTEAFF
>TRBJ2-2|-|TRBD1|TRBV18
TGTGCCAGCTCAAGACAGGGATTGAACACCGGGGAGCTGTTTTTT
CASSRQGLNTGELFF
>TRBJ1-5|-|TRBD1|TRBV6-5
TGTGCCAGCAGACAGGGGGGAAGTGGCAATCAGCCCCAGCATTTT
CASRQGGSGNQPQHF
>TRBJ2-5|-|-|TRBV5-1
TGCGCCAGCAGCTTGATCACCGGCGGAGAGACCCAGTACTTC
CASSLITGGETQYF
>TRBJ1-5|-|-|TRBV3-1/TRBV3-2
TGTGCCAGCAGCCAAGGGAGTGATCAGCCCCAGCATTTT
CASSQGSDQPQHF
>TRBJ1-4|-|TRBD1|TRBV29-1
TGCAGCGTCGACTCACAGGGGAATGAAAAACTGTTTTTT
CSVDSQGNEKLFF
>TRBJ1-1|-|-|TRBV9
TGTGCCAGCAGCACCGGGGATACACTGAACACTGAAGCTTTCTTT
CASSTGDTLNTEAFF
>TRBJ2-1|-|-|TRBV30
TGTGCCTGGAGCGGGGTTAGCTCCTACAATGAGCAGTTCTTC
CAWSGVSSYNEQFF
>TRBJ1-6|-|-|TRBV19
TGTGCCAGTAGTATTTACCAGGGCGACGATAATTCACCCCTCCACTTT
CASSIYQGDDNSPLHF
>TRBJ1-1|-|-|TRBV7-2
TGTGCCAGCAGCCCACAGGGCTCGAACACTGAAGCTTTCTTT
CASSPQGSNTEAFF
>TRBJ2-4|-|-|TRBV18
TGTGCCAGCTCACCACCGGAAGGGGTAGCCAAAAACATTCAGTACTTC
CASSPPEGVAKNIQYF